This entry is about one TCR beta chain. Per germline, CDR1 SEHNR and CDR2 FQNEAQ (reference sequence). The CDR3 totals 12 residues. After removal of 5 bases from V and 3 bases from J, the junction contained 1 base not matched to a gene. Original methodology: Researchers report that nucleated cell counts were estimated from reference gene primer amplification. Data came from immunoSEQ multiplex PCR; TCRdb stores just in-frame clones and leaves some out. V, J and clone size are taken as reported in that table, and D and trimming were inferred from the DNA itself. The sample lists approximately 68,000 clones; about nine tenths were seen once. The sample originates from a study of blood T cell repertoires in COVID-19. Study in general: The United States, Italy and Spain provided the acute and convalescent COVID-19 samples. PBMCs, B-cell-depleted T cells, or T cells provided the cDNA or gDNA that made up the material.

J is TRBJ2-7 and V is TRBV7-9; the match to TRBD1 covers 7 bases. The specimen sequenced was peripheral blood. The receptor was isolated from a woman in her sixties with acute or convalescent COVID-19. The CDR3 spells CASSGQDYEQYF. As DNA, the CDR3 is TGTGCCAGCAGCGGACAGGACTACGAGCAGTACTTC.